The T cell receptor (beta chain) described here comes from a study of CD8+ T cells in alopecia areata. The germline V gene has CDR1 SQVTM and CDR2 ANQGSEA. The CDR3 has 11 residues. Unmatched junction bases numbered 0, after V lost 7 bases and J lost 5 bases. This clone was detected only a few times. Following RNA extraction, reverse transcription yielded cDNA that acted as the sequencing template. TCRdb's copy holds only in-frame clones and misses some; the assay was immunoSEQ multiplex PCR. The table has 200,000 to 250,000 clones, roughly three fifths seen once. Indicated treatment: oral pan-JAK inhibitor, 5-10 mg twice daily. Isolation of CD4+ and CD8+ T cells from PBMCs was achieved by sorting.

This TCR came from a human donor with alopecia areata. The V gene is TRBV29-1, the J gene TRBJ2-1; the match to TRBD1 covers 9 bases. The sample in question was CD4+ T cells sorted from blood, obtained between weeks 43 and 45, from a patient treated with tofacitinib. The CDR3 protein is CSGTGDNEQFF. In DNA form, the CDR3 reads TGCAGCGGGACAGGGGACAATGAGCAGTTCTTC.